The T cell receptor (beta chain) described here comes from a study of T cells in Graves' hyperthyroidism and ophthalmopathy. Overall study findings and caveats: The model made its ophthalmopathy prediction, and onset followed a median approximately 7 months later.

Amplified regions were TCR beta CDR3 sequences from RNA transcripts. A set of HTBI primers served as the primers for a first-round RT-PCR of the TCR CDR3. One entry per CDR3 protein results from TCRdb running MiXCR on the multiplex PCR reads. The sample has under 350,000 distinct CDR3 sequences; around a sixth are singletons. With a duration under 2 months, the hyperthyroidism was newly diagnosed in patients aged 18 to 65. Thyroid ultrasound, orbital computed tomography, clinical symptoms, and serum thyroxine and TRAb underpinned diagnoses. The CDR3 consists of 14 residues. The ends were cut back, 3 bases at V and 0 bases at J, with 11 bases in the middle. The V gene's germline CDR1 is DFQATT and CDR2 SNEGSKA (reference sequence). This clonotype was counted many times. The antigen is undetermined.

The TCR sequence derives from a woman aged 50 to 60 with Graves' hyperthyroidism. Sample: blood. The J gene is TRBJ1-2, the V gene TRBV20-1; no reliable D call. CDR3 coding DNA: TGCAGTGCTAGGCCCGACCACCCTAACTATGGCTACACCTTC. It yields the protein CSARPDHPNYGYTF.